The 27 T cell receptor beta chains in this list originate from one sample, sequenced in a study of CD8 T cells in ankylosing spondylitis. Study-level results: It appeared that ankylosing spondylitis blood was characterized by a TCR beta motif of several highly homologous variants.

MiXCR was run by TCRdb on the 5' RACE reads, yielding one entry per CDR3 protein. The profile shows fewer than 400,000 distinct CDR3 sequences, approximately 20% of them singletons. Antigen specificity for these receptors is unknown. The sequenced material came from blood, either unsorted or a sorted T cell fraction (not recorded which). The origin of the receptors is a male donor with ankylosing spondylitis.

This clonotype was counted between two and nine times. This chain joins TRBV12-3 or TRBV12-4 and TRBJ2-7; D might be TRBD2 (6 bases). CDR3 length: 13 amino acids. V lost 7 bases to trimming and J lost 4 bases, with 14 bases between them. This CDR3 is CASKPGLKYEQYF. CDR3 in DNA: TGTGCCAGCAAACCGGGACTCAAATACGAGCAGTACTTC.

V usage is TRBV6-1 and J usage is TRBJ1-5, with 8 bases identical to TRBD1. Germline CDR1 is MNHNS and CDR2 is SASEGT. CDR3 length equals 15 residues. Trimming at V came to 6 bases and at J to 2 bases, leaving 6 bases not matched to a gene. The CDR3: CASRSGQGGNQPQHF. The CDR3 DNA reads TGTGCCAGCAGGTCAGGACAGGGAGGCAATCAGCCCCAGCATTTT.

This sequence joins TRBV5-1 and TRBJ2-2; 7 bases are shared with TRBD2. Germline V gene data show CDR1 as SGHRS and CDR2 as YFSETQ. With V trimmed by 0 bases and J by 4 bases, 6 bases remained unmatched. The CDR3 totals 16 residues. DNA of the CDR3: TGCGCCAGCAGCTTGGGGCTAGCGGAGGTCACCGGGGAGCTGTTTTTT. Translating it yields CASSLGLAEVTGELFF.

This rearrangement joins TRBV12-3 or TRBV12-4 to TRBJ2-7; D is undetermined. The CDR3 is 14 amino acids. Trimming pared 2 bases from V and 2 bases from J, leaving 10 bases between. The CDR3 loop is CASSLRAVPYEQYF. In DNA form, the CDR3 reads TGTGCCAGCAGTTTAAGGGCCGTACCCTACGAGCAGTACTTC.

The chain couples TRBV6-2 or TRBV6-3 to TRBJ1-5; D is unresolved. V lost 9 bases and J lost 1, with 16 bases in between. This CDR3 spans 15 amino acids. Germline loops: CDR1 MNHEY, CDR2 SVGEGT. For the CDR3, the DNA is TGTGCCAGTGGCGCGCAGCTCCGGAGCAATCAGCCCCAGCATTTT. Translated: CASGAQLRSNQPQHF.

The genes are TRBV11-3 and TRBJ1-1; D not certain. The V end was cut by 6 bases, the J end by 11 bases, with 19 bases between. This CDR3 has 13 amino acids. Germline CDR1 and CDR2: SGHNT and YENEEA. The CDR3 sequence is CASRPPAALGAFF. As DNA, the CDR3 is TGTGCCAGCAGGCCCCCGGCAGCCCTTGGGGCTTTCTTT.

This clonotype was recorded a few times. The genes are TRBV5-6 and TRBJ2-2, with D uncertain. CDR1 and CDR2 (germline): SGHDT, YYEEEE. There are 15 residues in the CDR3. V was shortened by 0 bases and J by 1 base, with 7 bases between the two germline ends. The CDR3 sequence: CASSLVGLNTGELFF. In DNA, the CDR3 is TGTGCCAGCAGCTTGGTCGGTTTGAACACCGGGGAGCTGTTTTTT.

This clonotype was counted only a few times. J is TRBJ1-1 and V is TRBV20-1; D gene unclear. Trimming removed 6 bases from V and 3 bases from J, with 8 bases in between. Germline V gene sequence: CDR1 DFQATT, CDR2 SNEGSKA (reference sequence). The CDR3 has 11 amino acids. CDR3 residues: CSASGDTEAFF. Written as DNA, the CDR3 is TGCAGTGCCAGCGGGGACACTGAAGCTTTCTTT.

This clonotype was found a few times. The V and J genes are TRBV5-1 and TRBJ2-7; 7 bases are shared with TRBD1. This CDR3 has 15 amino acids. After removal of 4 bases from V and 7 bases from J, the junction contained 14 bases not matched to a gene. From germline, CDR1 is SGHRS and CDR2 YFSETQ. The DNA of the CDR3 is TGCGCCAGCAGCCCCAGGTCGGACAGGCAGCTGGAGCAGTACTTC. Its translation is CASSPRSDRQLEQYF.

There are many counts of this clonotype. J is TRBJ2-2 and V is TRBV11-2; a weak D match, TRBD2 (6 bases). The V gene's germline CDR1 is SGHAT and CDR2 FQNNGV. V shed 3 bases and J shed 2 bases, with 10 bases lying between them. The CDR3 is 15 residues long. Written as DNA, the CDR3 is TGTGCCAGCAGCTTGGCTAGCGCTAACACCGGGGAGCTGTTTTTT. Its protein is CASSLASANTGELFF.

This clonotype has just a few counts. The CDR3 end shows no conserved phenylalanine or tryptophan, and so a read error is likely. V usage is TRBV29-1 and J usage is TRBJ1-1; 7 nucleotides match TRBD1. J gave up 6 bases and V 7 bases, and 11 bases lay outside the gene matches. CDR1 is SQVTM, CDR2 ANQGSEA, per germline. The CDR3 is 13 residues long. CDR3 nucleotides: TGCAGCGCCCGGACAGGAGGATTCGCTGAAGCTTTCCTT. It translates to CSARTGGFAEAFL.

This clonotype has a handful of counts. The chain recombines TRBV4-3 with TRBJ2-7; 10 bases line up with TRBD1. V shed 0 bases, J shed 4 bases, and the junction held 3 bases outside the gene matches. Germline CDR1 LGHNA, CDR2 YSLEER. The CDR3 length is 15 residues. CDR3 sequence (DNA): TGCGCCAGCAGCCAAGATGGGACAGGGGAATACGAGCAGTACTTC. Amino acids: CASSQDGTGEYEQYF.

J is TRBJ2-2 and V is TRBV4-1; D may be TRBD2 (6 bases). This CDR3 is 16 amino acids long. V was pared by 4 bases and J by 5 bases, with 17 bases between. Per the germline V gene, CDR1 is MGHRA and CDR2 is YSYEKL. The CDR3 loop reads CASSPGRAEGTGELFF. The CDR3 DNA reads TGCGCCAGCAGCCCCGGGAGAGCGGAGGGAACCGGGGAGCTGTTTTTT.

This clonotype was detected only a few times. The genes are TRBV5-1 and TRBJ2-7; 9 bases fit TRBD2. The CDR3 covers 16 residues. Germline V gives CDR1 SGHRS, CDR2 YFSETQ. Unmatched junction bases numbered 9, after V lost 0 bases and J lost 5 bases. The CDR3 sequence is CASSLEGGGRAHEQYF. CDR3 nucleotide sequence: TGCGCCAGCAGCTTGGAAGGAGGCGGGAGGGCCCACGAGCAGTACTTC.

This clonotype was seen repeatedly, ten times or more. The chain has TRBV12-3 or TRBV12-4 and TRBJ2-1; tentatively, D is TRBD1 (6 bases). V was clipped by 2 bases and J by 0 bases, with 8 bases between them. The CDR3 runs to 15 residues. In nucleotides, the CDR3 is TGTGCCAGCAGTTTACAGGGACACTCCTACAATGAGCAGTTCTTC. Protein: CASSLQGHSYNEQFF.

This chain connects TRBV5-1 to TRBJ2-7; 9 bases agree with TRBD2. From germline, CDR1 is SGHRS and CDR2 YFSETQ. This CDR3 has 14 amino acids. The J segment lost 2 bases and the V segment lost 3 bases, leaving 3 bases of the junction unmatched. CDR3 nucleotides: TGCGCCAGCAGCTCAGGGACTAGCCCCTACGAGCAGTACTTC. Translating it yields CASSSGTSPYEQYF.

This clonotype was counted between two and nine times. The CDR3 DNA is TGTGCCAGCCGGACAGGGGGCAGGTACGAGCAGTACTTC. This codes for CASRTGGRYEQYF. The V call is TRBV28, the J call TRBJ2-7; 11 nucleotides agree with TRBD1. V gave up 8 bases and J gave up 4 bases; unmatched junction bases: 4. The CDR3 sequence is 13 residues long. Germline CDR1 and CDR2: MDHEN and SYDVKM.

The chain's CDR3 is CASSPRLGVYNEQFF. The CDR3 nucleotides are TGTGCCAGCAGCCCCCGACTCGGGGTTTACAATGAGCAGTTCTTC. This chain uses TRBV5-6 with TRBJ2-1; TRBD2 might be the D (5 bases). Looked up from germline, CDR1 is SGHDT and CDR2 is YYEEEE. This CDR3 has 15 amino acids. Trimming cost V 4 bases and J 4 bases, with 15 bases left between them.

This clonotype was seen ten or more times. The chain recombines TRBV29-1 with TRBJ2-1, with TRBD2 matching 7 bases. The length of the CDR3 is 13 residues. In germline, CDR1 is SQVTM, CDR2 ANQGSEA. After removal of 6 bases from V and 9 bases from J, the junction contained 11 bases not matched to a gene. CDR3 in amino acids: CSVIKRGSGEQFF. Here the CDR3 DNA reads TGCAGCGTAATCAAGCGCGGGAGTGGTGAGCAGTTCTTC.

This clonotype was seen more than once but under ten times. This chain connects TRBV16 to TRBJ2-1; 7 bases align to TRBD2. V was clipped by 2 bases and J by 5 bases; unmatched bases: 12. Germline assignment: CDR1 KGHSY and CDR2 FQNENV. The CDR3 is 17 residues long. The CDR3 nucleotides read TGTGCCAGCAGCCAACAACGGGGCCTAGCGGCAAACAATGAGCAGTTCTTC. This encodes CASSQQRGLAANNEQFF.

The sample holds a few counts of this clonotype. The chain uses TRBV20-1 and TRBJ2-5; TRBD2 aligns across 9 bases. In germline, CDR1 is DFQATT, CDR2 SNEGSKA (reference sequence). This CDR3 comprises 15 residues. The ends lost 2 bases at V and 5 bases at J; junction bases unmatched: 9. The CDR3 DNA sequence: TGCAGTGCTAGATCGTCTAGCGGGGAGAGGGAGACCCAGTACTTC. It translates to CSARSSSGERETQYF.

The genes are TRBV9 and TRBJ2-2; D remains ambiguous. The CDR3 runs 13 residues. CDR1 is SGDLS, CDR2 YYNGEE, per germline. Trimming took 0 bases from V and 7 from J, leaving 7 bases between them. CDR3 residues: CASSVVHDGELFF. The CDR3 DNA reads as TGTGCCAGCAGCGTAGTTCATGACGGGGAGCTGTTTTTT. Full variable domain (missing parts from reference TRBV9 and TRBJ2-2): DSGVTQTPKHLITATGQRVTLRCSPRSGDLSVYWYQQSLDQGLQFLIQYYNGEERAKGNILERFSAQQFPDLHSELNLSSLELGDSALYFCASSVVHDGELFFGEGSRLTVL.

This sequence joins TRBV6-1 and TRBJ1-2, with D perhaps TRBD1 (5 bases). This CDR3 has 14 amino acids. The V end lost 7 bases, the J end lost 6 bases, and 18 bases lay between the germline ends. Per the germline V gene, CDR1 is MNHNS and CDR2 is SASEGT. The CDR3 region has the DNA TGTGCCAGCAAACAAACAGCAGCGGGGGATGGCTACACCTTC. This sequence encodes CASKQTAAGDGYTF.

The chain carries TRBV7-3 and TRBJ2-1, with D tentatively TRBD2 (6 bases). V was pared by 4 bases and J by 5 bases, with 9 bases between. The germline V gene has CDR1 SGHTA and CDR2 FQGTGA. This CDR3 comprises 13 residues. As DNA, the CDR3 is TGTGCCAGCAGCTCGGGACTGAACAATGAGCAGTTCTTC. Encoded protein: CASSSGLNNEQFF.

The chain has TRBV2 and TRBJ1-5, with unresolved D. Germline lookup yields CDR1 SNHLY and CDR2 FYNNEI. The CDR3 totals 15 residues. V gave up 6 bases and J gave up 0 bases, with 12 bases separating them. The CDR3 region is CASSPGSLSNQPQHF. The CDR3, as DNA: TGTGCCAGCAGCCCGGGATCCCTTAGCAATCAGCCCCAGCATTTT.

This clonotype was observed a handful of times. The V call is TRBV12-3 or TRBV12-4, the J call TRBJ1-1; 8 bases fit TRBD1. CDR3 size: 15 residues. Trimming at V came to 6 bases and at J to 1 base, leaving 7 bases not matched to a gene. The CDR3 region is CASRTVGQGNTEAFF. The DNA for the CDR3 is TGTGCCAGCAGAACTGTCGGACAGGGGAACACTGAAGCTTTCTTT.

This clonotype was observed a few times. The gene calls are TRBV29-1 and TRBJ2-7; 7 bases match TRBD1. The CDR3 covers 12 residues. The J segment lost 5 bases and the V segment lost 6 bases, leaving 7 bases of the junction unmatched. Germline values: CDR1 SQVTM, CDR2 ANQGSEA. CDR3 residues: CSVGQARNEQYF. The CDR3 nucleotides are TGCAGCGTCGGACAGGCCAGGAACGAGCAGTACTTC.